Below are 4 T cell receptor beta chains sequenced from a single sample in a study of vaccination effects on CD4 cells after COVID-19 (dated by TCRdb to the early 2020s). Receptor libraries were prepared by the immunoSEQ multiplex PCR assay. In its TCRdb copy, this immuneACCESS table keeps in-frame sequences only and misses some clones. Where compared with another copy, unresolved V genes explain less than half of these, and the others have no known cause. For this sample there are about 73,000 clones; roughly 74% appear just once. Roughly 2.9% of the sample is taken by the ten largest. Antigens for these TCRs are unknown. In the ViraFEST assay, PBMC were stimulated with viral peptide pools, and antigen-specific CD4+ T cell clonotypes were then identified by expansion using TCR sequencing. After around 11 days of culture, CD4+ T cells were isolated with the EasySep CD4+ T cell isolation kit. None of the healthy vaccine recipients had a prior SARS-CoV-2 infection, which was confirmed by nucleocapsid antibody tests that came back negative both before and after vaccination.

This material consisted of CD4+ T cells from PBMCs cultured with HCoV-NL63 spike peptides, taken before COVID-19 vaccination. The sample's cell subset or site label, decoded: HCoV-NL63 spike overlapping peptide pool stimulation. All receptors derive from a human donor who received a COVID-19 vaccine.

The rearrangement links TRBV10-2 to TRBJ2-7; TRBD1 matches 7 bases. Germline CDR1 reads WSHSY; CDR2 reads SAAADI. V gave up 3 bases and J gave up 1 base; unmatched junction bases: 6. The CDR3 is made up of 15 amino acids. The CDR3 loop reads CASSDLRDRSYEQYV. For the CDR3, the DNA is TGCGCCAGCAGTGACCTCCGGGACAGATCCTACGAGCAGTACGTC.

The V call is TRBV6-6, the J call TRBJ2-7; no definite D call. This CDR3 is 14 amino acids long. Per germline, CDR1 MNHNY and CDR2 SVGAGI (reference sequence). The CDR3 region is CASSYSDGSFEQYV. The CDR3 DNA follows: TGTGCCAGCAGTTACTCGGACGGATCCTTCGAGCAGTACGTC.

The chain couples TRBV19 to TRBJ1-2, with 7 bases that match TRBD1. The ends lost 7 bases at V and 6 bases at J; junction bases unmatched: 5. The CDR3 loop spans 12 amino acids. Germline assignment: CDR1 LNHDA and CDR2 SQIVND (reference sequence). The CDR3 is CASNDREDGYTF. CDR3 sequence (DNA): TGTGCCAGTAACGACAGGGAGGATGGCTACACCTTC.

This clone occurred a few times. The rearrangement joins TRBV2 to TRBJ1-5; weak D call: TRBD1 (6 bases). Germline V gene data show CDR1 as SNHLY and CDR2 as FYNNEI. The CDR3 is made up of 14 amino acids. Trimming removed 8 bases from V and 0 bases from J, with 11 bases in between. The CDR3 loop reads CASGQTYSNQPQHF. In DNA, the CDR3 is TGTGCCAGCGGACAGACTTATAGCAATCAGCCCCAGCATTTT.